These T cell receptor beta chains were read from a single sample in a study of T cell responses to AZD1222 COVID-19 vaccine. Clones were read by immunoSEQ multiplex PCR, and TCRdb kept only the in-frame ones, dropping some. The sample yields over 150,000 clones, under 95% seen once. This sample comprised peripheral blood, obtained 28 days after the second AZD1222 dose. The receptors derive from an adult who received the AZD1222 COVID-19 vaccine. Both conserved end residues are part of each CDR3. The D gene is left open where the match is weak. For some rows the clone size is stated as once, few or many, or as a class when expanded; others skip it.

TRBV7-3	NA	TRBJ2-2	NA	CASSFSSPGELFF	TGTGCCAGCAGCTTTTCCTCCCCCGGGGAGCTGTTTTTT
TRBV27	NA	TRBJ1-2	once	CASSLRDRYGYTF	TGTGCCAGCAGTTTAAGGGACCGCTATGGCTACACCTTC
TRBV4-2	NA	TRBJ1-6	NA	CASSLEETPILPPLHF	TGTGCCAGCAGCTTAGAGGAGACGCCGATCCTTCCACCCCTCCACTTT
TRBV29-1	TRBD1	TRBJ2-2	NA	CSANTGGLTPTAGELFF	TGCAGCGCGAATACAGGGGGCTTAACCCCAACGGCCGGGGAGCTGTTTTTT
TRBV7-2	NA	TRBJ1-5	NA	CASSYHSNQPQHF	TGTGCCAGCAGCTATCATAGCAATCAGCCCCAGCATTTT
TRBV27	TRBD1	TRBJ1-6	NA	CASSNSGTGDSPLHF	TGTGCCAGCAGCAACTCCGGGACAGGGGATTCACCCCTCCACTTT
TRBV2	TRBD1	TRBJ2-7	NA	CASSTGQITYEQYF	TGTGCCAGCAGCACGGGACAGATAACCTACGAGCAGTACTTC
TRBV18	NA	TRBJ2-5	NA	CASSPGLQETQYF	TGTGCCAGCTCACCGGGTCTCCAAGAGACCCAGTACTTC
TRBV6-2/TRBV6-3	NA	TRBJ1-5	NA	CASSSGIGTNNQPQHF	TGTGCCAGCAGTTCCGGGATCGGGACCAACAATCAGCCCCAGCATTTT
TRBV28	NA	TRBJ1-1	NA	CASSLRTPRVEAFF	TGTGCCAGCAGTTTACGGACCCCCCGGGTAGAAGCTTTCTTT
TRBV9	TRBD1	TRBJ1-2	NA	CASSDEGNRGRGDGYTF	TGTGCCAGCAGCGATGAGGGGAACAGGGGGCGCGGTGATGGCTACACCTTC
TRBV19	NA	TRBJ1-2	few	CASSQPGLTYGYTF	TGTGCCAGTAGCCAACCGGGGCTCACCTATGGCTACACCTTC
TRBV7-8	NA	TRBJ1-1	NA	CASSLGQNTEAFF	TGTGCCAGCAGCTTGGGACAGAACACTGAAGCTTTCTTT
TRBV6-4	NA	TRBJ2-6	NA	CASSERDPGADVLTF	TGTGCCAGCAGTGAGAGGGACCCTGGGGCCGACGTCCTGACTTTC
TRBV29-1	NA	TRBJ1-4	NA	CSVGEGGKLFF	TGCAGCGTGGGGGAGGGGGGAAAACTGTTTTTT
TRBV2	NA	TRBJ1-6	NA	CASSEDLNSPLHF	TGTGCCAGCAGTGAGGACCTAAACTCACCCCTCCACTTT
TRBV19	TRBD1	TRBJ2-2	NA	CASSIEIWYGRGQANTGELFF	TGTGCCAGTAGTATAGAAATCTGGTATGGCAGGGGGCAGGCCAACACCGGGGAGCTGTTTTTT
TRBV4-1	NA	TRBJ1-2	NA	CASSQSWGVIYGYTF	TGCGCCAGCAGCCAGAGCTGGGGGGTAATCTATGGCTACACCTTC
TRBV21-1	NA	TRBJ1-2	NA	CASSKGTGGFGYTF	TGTGCCAGCAGTAAAGGGACAGGGGGCTTTGGCTACACCTTC
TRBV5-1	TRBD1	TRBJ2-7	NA	CASRPDDRGSEQYF	TGCGCCAGCAGGCCTGATGACAGGGGAAGTGAGCAGTACTTC
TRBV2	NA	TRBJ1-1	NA	CASKRGNTEAFF	TGTGCCAGCAAACGGGGGAACACTGAAGCTTTCTTT
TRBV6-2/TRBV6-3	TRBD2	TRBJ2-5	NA	CASSRGLAGGPETQYF	TGTGCCAGCAGCCGTGGACTAGCGGGGGGGCCGGAGACCCAGTACTTC
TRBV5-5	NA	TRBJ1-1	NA	CASSLLGTEAFF	TGTGCCAGCAGCTTGTTAGGGACTGAAGCTTTCTTT
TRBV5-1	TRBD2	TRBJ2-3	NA	CASSPGLVTDTQYF	TGCGCCAGCAGCCCCGGACTAGTCACAGATACGCAGTATTTT
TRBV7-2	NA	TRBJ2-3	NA	CASSRKTDTQYF	TGTGCCAGCAGCCGCAAAACAGATACGCAGTATTTT
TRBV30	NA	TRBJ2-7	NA	CAWRQHPSSYEQYF	TGTGCCTGGAGGCAACACCCAAGCTCCTACGAGCAGTACTTC
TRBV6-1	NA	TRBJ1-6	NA	CASSERDGDSPLHF	TGTGCCAGCAGTGAACGTGACGGGGATTCACCCCTCCACTTT
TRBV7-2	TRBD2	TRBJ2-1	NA	CASSLDGATSGGPQFF	TGTGCCAGCAGCTTAGATGGGGCTACTAGCGGGGGGCCTCAGTTCTTC
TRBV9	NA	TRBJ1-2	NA	CASSVEGVEGYGYGYTF	TGTGCCAGCAGCGTTGAAGGGGTAGAAGGGTATGGCTATGGCTACACCTTC
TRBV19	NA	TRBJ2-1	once	CASSSYNEQFF	TGTGCCAGTAGTTCCTACAATGAGCAGTTCTTC
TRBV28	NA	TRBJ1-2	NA	CALLTRRSSGYTF	TGTGCCCTACTCACTCGGAGATCCAGTGGCTACACCTTC
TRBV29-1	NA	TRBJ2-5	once	CSVTPTGVQSQYF	TGCAGCGTGACCCCCACGGGAGTTCAGTCCCAGTACTTC
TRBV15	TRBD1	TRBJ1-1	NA	CATSRVGQGKTEAFF	TGTGCCACCAGCAGAGTTGGACAGGGTAAGACTGAAGCTTTCTTT
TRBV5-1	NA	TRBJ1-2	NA	CASSAGMLSINYGYTF	TGCGCCAGCAGCGCCGGGATGTTGTCAATTAACTATGGCTACACCTTC
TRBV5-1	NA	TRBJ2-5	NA	CASSLAPQRKETQYF	TGCGCCAGCAGCTTGGCTCCCCAGCGAAAAGAGACCCAGTACTTC
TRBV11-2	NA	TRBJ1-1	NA	CASSPRREINTEAFF	TGTGCCAGCAGCCCCCGACGGGAGATAAACACTGAAGCTTTCTTT
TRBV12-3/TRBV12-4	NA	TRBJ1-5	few	CASSLDPNQPQHF	TGTGCCAGCAGTCTTGACCCAAATCAGCCCCAGCATTTT
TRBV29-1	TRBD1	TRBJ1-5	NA	CSVADRGGQPQHF	TGCAGCGTCGCGGACAGGGGTGGTCAGCCCCAGCATTTT
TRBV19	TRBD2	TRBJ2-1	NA	CASSGREGYNEQFF	TGTGCCAGTAGCGGGCGGGAGGGATACAATGAGCAGTTCTTC
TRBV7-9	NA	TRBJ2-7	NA	CASSLIRARDSSYEQYF	TGTGCCAGCAGCTTAATTAGGGCTCGTGATAGCTCCTACGAGCAGTACTTC
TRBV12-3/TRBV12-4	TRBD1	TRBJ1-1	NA	CASSLGTGGEAFF	TGTGCCAGCAGTTTAGGGACAGGGGGCGAAGCTTTCTTT